These T cell receptor beta chains were read from a single sample in a study of CD8 T cells in Susac syndrome. TCRdb itself ran the immunoSEQ multiplex PCR reads through MiXCR, one entry per CDR3 protein. The sample has some 200,000 distinct CDR3 sequences, approximately 94% seen once. The sequenced sample consisted of CD4+ T cells from PBMCs. These receptors came from a human donor in good health. Each CDR3 is given with its conserved first and last residue. D genes are given only for firm matches. Only some rows state a clone size, as once, few, many or a class for expanded clones.

TGTGCCAGCAGCTCCAGCGGTTCCAATGAGCAGTTCTTC,CASSSSGSNEQFF,.,TRBV7-6,TRBJ2-1,.
TGCAGCGTTGAAGGGGACAGGGTCTACGAGCAGTACTTC,CSVEGDRVYEQYF,TRBD1,TRBV29-1,TRBJ2-7,.
TGTGCCAGCAGTCTAATAGCGGGAGGGTACAATGAGCAGTTCTTC,CASSLIAGGYNEQFF,TRBD2,TRBV28,TRBJ2-1,.
TGTGCCAGCAGTGACGTGCAGGGCGGGGAGCTGTTTTTT,CASSDVQGGELFF,.,TRBV6-4,TRBJ2-2,.
TGTGCCAGCAGCCAAGGACAGGGCGTCGATACCTATGGCTACACCTTC,CASSQGQGVDTYGYTF,TRBD1,TRBV12-3/TRBV12-4,TRBJ1-2,.
TGTGCCAGCGAGCCGGGGGGCCTGTACAATGAGCAGTTCTTC,CASEPGGLYNEQFF,.,TRBV18,TRBJ2-1,once
TGCAGTGCGAGAGGGTATAGCAATCAGCCCCAGCATTTT,CSARGYSNQPQHF,.,TRBV20-1,TRBJ1-5,.
TGTGCCAGCAGCTACGGACAGGCAGCCTACGAGCAGTACTTC,CASSYGQAAYEQYF,TRBD1,TRBV5-6,TRBJ2-7,.
TGCGCCAGCAGCTTTAGCGGGACGGACCCAGATACGCAGTATTTT,CASSFSGTDPDTQYF,TRBD2,TRBV5-1,TRBJ2-3,.
TGTGCCAGCAGCCATAAGGACAGGAAAGAGACCCAGTACTTC,CASSHKDRKETQYF,TRBD1,TRBV28,TRBJ2-5,.
TGTGCCAGCAGCTCCCTACCCGGGACAGCCTTTTCCTACGAGCAGTACTTC,CASSSLPGTAFSYEQYF,TRBD1,TRBV27,TRBJ2-7,.
TGCAGTGCTTACTCTGACACAGGGGGCGTTGGAGGAGCTTTCTTT,CSAYSDTGGVGGAFF,TRBD1,TRBV20-1,TRBJ1-1,.
TGTGCCAGCAGTTACGGACACGGAAACATTCAGTACTTC,CASSYGHGNIQYF,.,TRBV6-5,TRBJ2-4,.
TGCAGTGCCCCACTAACAGGGAACACTGAAGCTTTCTTT,CSAPLTGNTEAFF,.,TRBV20-1,TRBJ1-1,.
TGCAGCGTTGCCGACAGCCTGAACACCGGGGAGCTGTTTTTT,CSVADSLNTGELFF,.,TRBV29-1,TRBJ2-2,.
TGCGCCAGCAGCCAATATACGCCTAGCGGACACACCTCCTACGAGCAGTACTTC,CASSQYTPSGHTSYEQYF,TRBD2,TRBV4-3,TRBJ2-7,.
TGCAGCGCCGGACAGTCTTATCAGTCCCAGCATTTT,CSAGQSYQSQHF,.,TRBV29-1,TRBJ1-5,.
TGTGCCAGCAGTAAATCGACAGCTCCCGTGATTCAGTACTTC,CASSKSTAPVIQYF,.,TRBV28,TRBJ2-4,once
TGTGCCAGCCTACGCGGAACTGGTCAGCCCCAGCATTTT,CASLRGTGQPQHF,.,TRBV3-1,TRBJ1-5,.
TGTGCCACCAGCAGAGATCTTAGGACTAGCGGCTACGAGCAGTACTTC,CATSRDLRTSGYEQYF,TRBD2,TRBV15,TRBJ2-7,.
TGTGCCAGCAGTACGGGACTAGCGGGAGCCTACGAGCAGTACTTC,CASSTGLAGAYEQYF,TRBD2,TRBV28,TRBJ2-7,.
TGCGCCAGCAGCTTCGGCGGGGGGATCCCCTACGAGCAGTACTTC,CASSFGGGIPYEQYF,TRBD2,TRBV5-1,TRBJ2-7,once
TGTGCCTGGAGTTCTGGAAACACCATATATTTT,CAWSSGNTIYF,.,TRBV30,TRBJ1-3,.
TGTGCCCGCGGAGGGCTCATAAACACCGGGGAGCTGTTTTTT,CARGGLINTGELFF,.,TRBV30,TRBJ2-2,.
TGTGCCAGCAGTCTCGGGACAGGGGGCTCTGGGGCCAACGTCCTGACTTTC,CASSLGTGGSGANVLTF,TRBD1,TRBV27,TRBJ2-6,.
TGTGCCAGTAGACAACCGCAGGGGGCTGGTAACACTGAAGCTTTCTTT,CASRQPQGAGNTEAFF,TRBD1,TRBV19,TRBJ1-1,.
TGCAGTGCGGGGTTGCGGGAGCTGTTTTTT,CSAGLRELFF,.,TRBV20-1,TRBJ2-2,.
TGTGCCAGCAGCCGCTCGGGGGACGGGAGCTACGAGCAGTACTTC,CASSRSGDGSYEQYF,.,TRBV7-9,TRBJ2-7,.
TGTGCCAGCAGTCAGTCAGGGTATCAGTACTTC,CASSQSGYQYF,.,TRBV6-5,TRBJ2-7,.
TGTGCCAGCAGCGTGTACTCAGGGTTGAGCACTGAAGCTTTCTTT,CASSVYSGLSTEAFF,.,TRBV9,TRBJ1-1,once
TGTGCCAGCACATCGGGACAGAACACAGATACGCAGTATTTT,CASTSGQNTDTQYF,TRBD1,TRBV28,TRBJ2-3,.
TGCAGTGCTATGCCAGGGTCGGGAGGGGATGAAAAACTGTTTTTT,CSAMPGSGGDEKLFF,.,TRBV20-1,TRBJ1-4,.
TGTGCCAGCAGCCTCGTCCCGGGACAGGGGGCGAGAGGCTACACCTTC,CASSLVPGQGARGYTF,TRBD1,TRBV11-2,TRBJ1-2,.
TGTGCCAGCAGTGGGGGACAGGGAGATGAGCAGTTCTTC,CASSGGQGDEQFF,TRBD1,TRBV2,TRBJ2-1,.
TGTGCCAGCAGCCCACCCCCGGGGGCCTACAATGAGCAGTTCTTC,CASSPPPGAYNEQFF,.,TRBV2,TRBJ2-1,.
TGTGCCACCAGTGATCCGGAGGGTAGCTGGGAGACCCAGTACTTC,CATSDPEGSWETQYF,.,TRBV24-1,TRBJ2-5,.
TGTGCCAGCAGCTACGACGCGTACAATGAGCAGTTCTTC,CASSYDAYNEQFF,.,TRBV7-9,TRBJ2-1,.
TGTGCCAGCAGCGTATCAGGCGGGAGGGTGGAGACCCAGTACTTC,CASSVSGGRVETQYF,TRBD2,TRBV9,TRBJ2-5,once
TGTGCCAGCAGTTCCCTGGACAGGGCACGCTACGAGCAGTACTTC,CASSSLDRARYEQYF,TRBD1,TRBV6-2/TRBV6-3,TRBJ2-7,.
TGCAGTGCTTCGAGCCGGGACAGGGGAATAAATGAGCAGTTCTTC,CSASSRDRGINEQFF,TRBD1,TRBV20-1,TRBJ2-1,.
TGTGCCAGCACTCCGGGGAGCTCCTACAATGAGCAGTTCTTC,CASTPGSSYNEQFF,.,TRBV12-3/TRBV12-4,TRBJ2-1,.
TGTGCCAGCAGTTTCGGTCTAGCGGGAGTCGGAGATGAGCAGTTCTTC,CASSFGLAGVGDEQFF,TRBD2,TRBV12-3/TRBV12-4,TRBJ2-1,.
TGTGCCTGGAGTGTACGGGGAGGGATAGATACGCAGTATTTT,CAWSVRGGIDTQYF,TRBD2,TRBV30,TRBJ2-3,.
TGCAGCGTTGACTACGGCGGAGGGGAGACCCAGTACTTC,CSVDYGGGETQYF,.,TRBV29-1,TRBJ2-5,.
TGCAGCGTTCTTCGGACTAGCTTTACCTACAATGAGCAGTTCTTC,CSVLRTSFTYNEQFF,TRBD2,TRBV29-1,TRBJ2-1,.
TGTGCCAGCAGCCGCTCAGGGACAGGTTCCTACAATGAGCAGTTCTTC,CASSRSGTGSYNEQFF,TRBD1,TRBV3-1,TRBJ2-1,.
TGCAGTGCTAGAGATCCCGGGAGGGACACTGAAGCTTTCTTT,CSARDPGRDTEAFF,.,TRBV20-1,TRBJ1-1,once
TGTGCCGGCAACAGGGGAAGTACCCCCGGCTACACCTTC,CAGNRGSTPGYTF,TRBD1,TRBV30,TRBJ1-2,.
TGTGCCAGCAGCTTAACGGGGGTCGTGGGCAATCAGCCCCAGCATTTT,CASSLTGVVGNQPQHF,.,TRBV7-2,TRBJ1-5,.